Detailed here is one T cell receptor (beta chain). Its target is unknown. CDR1 and CDR2 (germline): SGHRS, YFSETQ. The V and J ends lost 0 bases and 0 bases, in that order; junction bases with no gene match: 2. CDR3 length: 16 residues. The assay was immunoSEQ multiplex PCR, and TCRdb's table has in-frame clones only and misses some. Among about 10,000 clones listed, roughly 91% were seen once. These data are taken from a study of STAT3 mutations in large granular lymphocyte leukemia. Study observations and caveats: In T-cell large granular lymphocyte leukemia, about half of patients showed multiple immunodominant subclonotypes.

The TCR was taken from a man aged 60-69 years with T-cell large granular lymphocyte leukemia. Some clones in this sample may be carry-over from other donors' samples. The sequenced sample was peripheral blood mononuclear cells. The V call is TRBV5-1, the J call TRBJ2-1, with 8 positions matching TRBD2. The CDR3 DNA reads TGCGCCAGCAGCTTGGATAGCGGGATCTCCTACAATGAGCAGTTCTTC. Translating gives CASSLDSGISYNEQFF. The full variable domain, rest sourced from reference TRBV5-1 and TRBJ2-1, is KAGVTQTPRYLIKTRGQQVTLSCSPISGHRSVSWYQQTPGQGLQFLFEYFSETQRNKGNFPGRFSGRQFSNSRSEMNVSTLELGDSALYLCASSLDSGISYNEQFFGPGTRLTVL.